Below are 9 T cell receptor beta chains sequenced from a single sample in a study of STAT3 mutations in large granular lymphocyte leukemia. These receptors lack a known antigen. Data came from immunoSEQ multiplex PCR; TCRdb stores just in-frame clones and leaves some out. The data hold more than 25,000 clones, with more than 60% observed a single time. Study observations and caveats: In T-cell large granular lymphocyte leukemia, about half of patients showed multiple immunodominant subclonotypes.

Sequenced: peripheral blood mononuclear cells. The receptor source for this set is a woman aged 50 to 65 with T-cell large granular lymphocyte leukemia. Some clones in this sample may be carry-over from other donors' samples.

The gene calls are TRBV30 and TRBJ2-5; 11 bases are shared with TRBD2. The ends lost 3 bases at V and 7 bases at J; junction bases unmatched: 4. CDR1 and CDR2 (germline): GTSNPN, SVGIG (reference sequence). The CDR3 sequence is 13 residues long. The chain's CDR3 is CAWRLAGGWTQYF. CDR3 DNA sequence: TGTGCCTGGAGGCTAGCGGGGGGTTGGACCCAGTACTTC. Together with reference TRBV30 and TRBJ2-5, the CDR3 gives the full variable domain: SQTIHQWPATLVQPVGSPLSLECTVEGTSNPNLYWYRQAAGRGLQLLFYSVGIGQISSEVPQNLSASRPQDRQFILSSKKLLLSDSGFYLCAWRLAGGWTQYFGPGTRLLVL.

The chain carries TRBV19 and TRBJ2-6, with 8 bases that match TRBD1. The CDR3 sequence is 15 residues long. Germline V gene sequence: CDR1 LNHDA, CDR2 SQIVND (reference sequence). V gave up 8 bases and J gave up 4 bases; unmatched junction bases: 7. The CDR3 nucleotides read TGTGCCAGTCACGGACAGGGAACCGGGGCCAACGTCCTGACTTTC. Translated: CASHGQGTGANVLTF. Full variable domain (rest looked up from reference TRBV19 and TRBJ2-6): DGGITQSPKYLFRKEGQNVTLSCEQNLNHDAMYWYRQDPGQGLRLIYYSQIVNDFQKGDIAEGYSVSREKKESFPLTVTSAQKNPTAFYLCASHGQGTGANVLTFGAGSRLTVL.

This sequence joins TRBV5-1 and TRBJ2-7; D could derive from TRBD1 or TRBD2 (6 bases each). The CDR3 covers 15 residues. V was shortened by 2 bases and J by 0 bases, with 12 bases between the two germline ends. Germline V gives CDR1 SGHRS, CDR2 YFSETQ. CDR3 residues: CASSFTGGTSYEQYF. CDR3 nucleotides: TGCGCCAGCAGCTTCACCGGGGGCACCTCCTACGAGCAGTACTTC.

This clone was counted only a few times. This sequence joins TRBV2 and TRBJ1-5; 8 bases are a match to TRBD1. V gave up 4 bases and J gave up 8 bases; unmatched junction bases: 7. Germline loops: CDR1 SNHLY, CDR2 FYNNEI. There are 14 residues in the CDR3. DNA for the CDR3: TGTGCCAGCAGTGGAGGGACAGGACGGGAGCCCCAGCATTTT. Residues: CASSGGTGREPQHF.

The V and J genes are TRBV4-2 and TRBJ2-6; D may correspond to TRBD1 or TRBD2 (5 bases each). The CDR3 length is 16 residues. Per germline, CDR1 LGHNA and CDR2 YNFKEQ. V was cut by 0 bases and J by 2 bases, with 8 bases left in between. This CDR3 is CASSQDQGPGANVLTF. The CDR3 coding sequence is TGTGCCAGCAGCCAAGATCAGGGACCTGGGGCCAACGTCCTGACTTTC.

J is TRBJ2-3 and V is TRBV7-9; 13 bases line up with TRBD2. The CDR3 runs 15 residues. J gave up 3 bases and V 6 bases, and 3 bases lay outside the gene matches. CDR1 is SEHNR and CDR2 is FQNEAQ in the germline V gene (reference sequence). This CDR3 is CASRLAGGPTDTQYF. The CDR3 DNA reads TGTGCCAGCAGACTAGCGGGAGGGCCAACAGATACGCAGTATTTT.

The gene calls are TRBV5-1 and TRBJ1-2, with D hard to call. This CDR3 contains 14 residues. V was trimmed by 0 bases and J by 1 base, leaving 7 bases between them. Germline lookup yields CDR1 SGHRS and CDR2 YFSETQ. The CDR3 sequence: CASSLGTLNYGYTF. CDR3 nucleotides: TGCGCCAGCAGCTTGGGGACCCTTAACTATGGCTACACCTTC.

The chain links TRBV5-1 to TRBJ2-1; 7 bases align to TRBD1. The CDR3 is made up of 15 amino acids. J gave up 2 bases and V 4 bases, and 6 bases lay outside the gene matches. Germline loops: CDR1 SGHRS, CDR2 YFSETQ. For the CDR3, the DNA is TGCGCCAGCAGCCGCGGACAGGCCACCTACAATGAGCAGTTCTTC. Its protein is CASSRGQATYNEQFF. The whole variable domain, filled in from reference TRBV5-1 and TRBJ2-1, reads KAGVTQTPRYLIKTRGQQVTLSCSPISGHRSVSWYQQTPGQGLQFLFEYFSETQRNKGNFPGRFSGRQFSNSRSEMNVSTLELGDSALYLCASSRGQATYNEQFFGPGTRLTVL.

V gene TRBV5-1 combines with J gene TRBJ2-2; TRBD1 might be the D (6 bases). The CDR3 has 18 residues. CDR1 and CDR2 from the germline V gene are SGHRS and YFSETQ. Trimming stripped 1 base from V and 7 bases from J, with 23 bases between. The CDR3: CASSLPVRPQGGGGELFF. DNA of the CDR3: TGCGCCAGCAGCTTGCCCGTCCGACCACAGGGTGGAGGCGGGGAGCTGTTTTTT.